This T cell receptor (beta chain) was recovered during a study of T cells in Graves' hyperthyroidism and ophthalmopathy. General study results and limits: Onset of ophthalmopathy came a median 6.5 months after the model predicted it.

A word on this clonotype: Its matching antigen is unknown.

Trimming took 0 bases from V and 1 from J, leaving 9 bases between them. The CDR3 covers 14 residues. Per germline, CDR1 DFQATT and CDR2 SNEGSKA (reference sequence). Patients between 18 and 65 years old had hyperthyroidism, newly diagnosed and lasting under 2 months. The study excluded patients with uncontrolled infection, other autoimmune disease, pregnancy or lactation. TCR beta CDR3 sequences were amplified from RNA transcripts. Researchers ran a first-round RT-PCR on the TCR CDR3 using the HTBI primer set. In TCRdb, the multiplex PCR reads were re-called with MiXCR into one record per CDR3 protein. The repertoire includes some 740,000 distinct CDR3 sequences, 14% of them detected once, and around 9.6% sits in the top ten.

Sequencing was carried out using blood. The clonotype originates from a woman aged 18-29 years with Graves' hyperthyroidism. This rearrangement joins TRBV20-1 to TRBJ1-1; D is undetermined. CDR3 residues: CSARDPGSNTEAFF. The CDR3 region has the DNA TGCAGTGCTAGAGATCCCGGCTCGAACACTGAAGCTTTCTTT.